The 20 T cell receptor beta chains listed next were all sequenced from one sample in a study of technical replicates of blood from a handful of donors. Data came from immunoSEQ multiplex PCR; TCRdb stores just in-frame clones and leaves some out. The data hold tens of thousands of clones, with roughly 90% observed a single time. The specimen was T cells isolated from PBMCs. These receptors came from a human donor in good health.

The chain carries TRBV7-2 and TRBJ2-3, with 9 bases lining up with TRBD2. Unmatched junction bases numbered 3, after V lost 2 bases and J lost 0 bases. The CDR3 is made up of 16 amino acids. Germline V gene data show CDR1 as SGHTA and CDR2 as FQGNSA. CDR3: CASSLRREGSTDTQYF. In DNA, the CDR3 is TGTGCCAGCAGCTTAAGGCGGGAGGGTAGCACAGATACGCAGTATTTT. The variable domain in full, completed from reference TRBV7-2 and TRBJ2-3, reads GAGVSQSPSNKVTEKGKDVELRCDPISGHTALYWYRQSLGQGLEFLIYFQGNSAPDKSGLPSDRFSAERTGGSVSTLTIQRTQQEDSAVYLCASSLRREGSTDTQYFGPGTRLTVL.

The chain uses TRBV28 and TRBJ1-5, with D possibly TRBD1 on 5 matching bases. The CDR3 runs to 14 residues. Trimming stripped 4 bases from V and 6 bases from J, with 13 bases between. Germline loops: CDR1 MDHEN, CDR2 SYDVKM. The CDR3 spells CASSYRGRAQPQHF. CDR3 DNA sequence: TGTGCCAGCAGTTACCGAGGCAGGGCTCAGCCCCAGCATTTT.

The V gene is TRBV21-1, the J gene TRBJ1-3; no DNA check was done on the table's D call, TRBD1. TRBV21-1 is annotated as a pseudogene. The CDR3 has 20 residues. This chain's CDR3 is CASSNPTKDRGHNSGNTIYF. In nucleotides, the CDR3 is TGTGCCAGCAGCAACCCAACAAAGGACAGGGGGCATAACTCTGGAAACACCATATATTTT.

The chain joins TRBV27 to TRBJ1-1; maybe TRBD1 (6 bases). The CDR3 runs 14 residues. Looked up from germline, CDR1 is MNHEY and CDR2 is SMNVEV (reference sequence). The V end was cut by 3 bases, the J end by 4 bases, with 12 bases between. The CDR3 spells CASSFYQGSTEAFF. DNA of the CDR3: TGTGCCAGCAGTTTCTATCAGGGGAGCACTGAAGCTTTCTTT.

In its sample, this clone was seen once. CDR3 bases: TGTGCCAGCTCACGAGGGACAGGGGGGACTAGCAACGAGCAGTACTTC. It specifies CASSRGTGGTSNEQYF. This chain joins TRBV18 and TRBJ2-7, with 11 bases aligning to TRBD1. The J segment lost 5 bases and the V segment lost 4 bases, leaving 10 bases of the junction unmatched. Germline V gene lookup returns CDR1 KGHSH and CDR2 LQKENI. The length of the CDR3 is 16 residues.

The rearrangement uses TRBV6-1 and TRBJ2-1, with D possibly matching TRBD1 (6 bases). Germline V gene lookup returns CDR1 MNHNS and CDR2 SASEGT. The ends were cut back, 7 bases at V and 4 bases at J, with 17 bases in the middle. The CDR3 is made up of 15 amino acids. CDR3 DNA sequence: TGTGCCAGCATAGGACAGCTAGACTCATACAATGAGCAGTTCTTC. The encoded protein is CASIGQLDSYNEQFF.

J is TRBJ2-4 and V is TRBV13; D is unclear. Germline values: CDR1 PRHDT, CDR2 FYEKMQ (reference sequence). This CDR3 region has 18 residues. The germline V and J ends were trimmed by 1 base and 1 base, with 17 bases remaining between them. CDR3 residues: CASSLVLSDTGAKNIQYF. The CDR3 coding sequence is TGTGCCAGCAGCTTAGTACTCTCCGATACCGGGGCCAAAAACATTCAGTACTTC.

The chain is built from TRBV5-4 and TRBJ1-2; TRBD1 agrees at 7 bases. J gave up 1 base and V 4 bases, and 10 bases lay outside the gene matches. Germline assignment: CDR1 SGHNT and CDR2 YYREEE (reference sequence). This CDR3 has 16 amino acids. CDR3: CASSNAVAGGNYGYTF. CDR3 bases: TGTGCCAGCAGCAATGCAGTGGCAGGGGGTAACTATGGCTACACCTTC.

This clone was recorded only once. For the CDR3, the DNA is TGCGCCAGCAGCTCGGAACGGGACAGGGGGGACGAGCAGTACTTC. Protein: CASSSERDRGDEQYF. The V call is TRBV5-1, the J call TRBJ2-7, with 11 nucleotides matching TRBD1. The CDR3 is made up of 15 amino acids. Germline lookup yields CDR1 SGHRS and CDR2 YFSETQ. V trimming: 3 bases; J trimming: 5 bases; junction bases outside the gene matches: 7. Drawing the rest from reference TRBV5-1 and TRBJ2-7, the complete variable domain is KAGVTQTPRYLIKTRGQQVTLSCSPISGHRSVSWYQQTPGQGLQFLFEYFSETQRNKGNFPGRFSGRQFSNSRSEMNVSTLELGDSALYLCASSSERDRGDEQYFGPGTRLTVT.

This clone came up once. The J gene is TRBJ2-1, the V gene TRBV29-1; D is undetermined. V shed 8 bases and J shed 0 bases, with 8 bases lying between them. The CDR3 length is 12 residues. Germline V gene data show CDR1 as SQVTM and CDR2 as ANQGSEA. Here the CDR3 DNA reads TGCAGCCCGGTCGGCTCCTACAATGAGCAGTTCTTC. Encoded protein: CSPVGSYNEQFF.

This CDR3 is CASSQDRQADQPQHF. The CDR3 DNA reads TGCGCCAGCAGCCAAGATAGGCAGGCAGATCAGCCCCAGCATTTT. The chain combines TRBV4-3 with TRBJ1-5; D remains ambiguous. Trimming stripped 0 bases from V and 5 bases from J, with 11 bases between. Germline V gene lookup returns CDR1 LGHNA and CDR2 YSLEER. This CDR3 has 15 residues.

V is TRBV27 and J is TRBJ2-1; 11 nucleotides line up with TRBD2. V was clipped by 7 bases and J by 7 bases; unmatched bases: 9. CDR1 and CDR2 from the germline V gene are MNHEY and SMNVEV (reference sequence). The CDR3 has 15 amino acids. This CDR3 is CASTGGTSGTNEQFF. The CDR3 coding sequence is TGTGCCAGCACCGGCGGGACTAGCGGAACTAATGAGCAGTTCTTC.

This clone appeared a single time. The chain joins TRBV10-3 to TRBJ2-7; D is possibly TRBD1 (6 bases). Germline values: CDR1 ENHRY, CDR2 SYGVKD. The CDR3 is 13 residues long. The V and J ends lost 5 bases and 0 bases respectively, with 8 bases between them. The CDR3 loop reads CAISLDSSYEQYF. The CDR3 DNA reads as TGTGCCATCAGTTTGGACAGCTCCTACGAGCAGTACTTC.

The V and J genes are TRBV19 and TRBJ1-2, with D tentatively TRBD1 (5 bases). Germline V gives CDR1 LNHDA, CDR2 SQIVND (reference sequence). The CDR3 has 14 residues. V lost 3 bases, J lost 7 bases, and 15 bases lay in between. Here the CDR3 reads CASSMGVRGGGYTF. As DNA, the CDR3 is TGTGCCAGTAGTATGGGAGTACGGGGGGGTGGCTACACCTTC.

The rearrangement joins TRBV7-3 to TRBJ1-5; no firm D call. The germline V gene encodes CDR1 SGHTA and CDR2 FQGTGA. CDR3 size: 13 residues. Trimming pared 2 bases from V and 4 bases from J, leaving 6 bases between. The CDR3: CASSLAANQPQHF. Here the CDR3 DNA reads TGTGCCAGCAGCTTAGCGGCGAATCAGCCCCAGCATTTT.

This chain connects TRBV5-1 to TRBJ2-2; the D gene is possibly TRBD1 (6 bases). The CDR3 runs 14 residues. The V and J ends lost 2 bases and 4 bases respectively, with 9 bases between them. The germline V gene has CDR1 SGHRS and CDR2 YFSETQ. CDR3 amino acids: CASSFGQSTGELFF. In DNA form, the CDR3 reads TGCGCCAGCAGCTTCGGACAGAGCACCGGGGAGCTGTTTTTT.

This rearrangement joins TRBV29-1 to TRBJ2-3, with 13 bases identical to TRBD2. The CDR3 length is 14 residues. Trimming at V came to 7 bases and at J to 4 bases, leaving 5 bases not matched to a gene. Germline CDR1 and CDR2: SQVTM and ANQGSEA. For the CDR3, the DNA is TGCAGCGCTCGGACTAGCGGGGGTGCAGATACGCAGTATTTT. Its protein product is CSARTSGGADTQYF.

This clone was counted a single time. This chain joins TRBV7-3 and TRBJ2-7, with D hard to call. The length of the CDR3 is 13 residues. V shed 5 bases and J shed 3 bases, with 11 bases lying between them. Germline loops: CDR1 SGHTA, CDR2 FQGTGA. CDR3 protein: CASSPGPDYEQYF. In DNA, the CDR3 is TGTGCCAGCAGCCCTGGCCCAGACTACGAGCAGTACTTC.

The table lists this clone with a count of one. This chain connects TRBV7-9 to TRBJ2-2; D may be TRBD2 (6 bases). Germline-derived CDR1 and CDR2 are SEHNR and FQNEAQ (reference sequence). V shed 2 bases and J shed 4 bases, with 17 bases lying between them. CDR3 size: 17 residues. CDR3: CASSLKFGLGGTGELFF. The DNA of the CDR3 is TGTGCCAGCAGCTTAAAGTTCGGTCTGGGAGGCACCGGGGAGCTGTTTTTT. Together with reference TRBV7-9 and TRBJ2-2, the CDR3 gives the full variable domain: DTGVSQNPRHKITKRGQNVTFRCDPISEHNRLYWYRQTLGQGPEFLTYFQNEAQLEKSRLLSDRFSAERPKGSFSTLEIQRTEQGDSAMYLCASSLKFGLGGTGELFFGEGSRLTVL.

This chain links TRBV4-1 with TRBJ1-5, with 7 bases matching TRBD1. The V gene end was trimmed by 0 bases and the J gene end by 5 bases; junction bases not matched to a gene: 7. CDR3 length: 16 residues. The germline gives CDR1 MGHRA, CDR2 YSYEKL. The CDR3 reads CASSQDGFTGDQPQHF. The CDR3 DNA is TGCGCCAGCAGCCAAGATGGCTTCACAGGGGATCAGCCCCAGCATTTT.